Presented here are 30 T cell receptor beta chains from one specimen sequenced in a study of blood T cells in healthy people across ages. A J-beta primer mix and a sample-barcoded 5' primer were used in a second PCR of about 7 to 12 cycles. TCRdb called the 5' RACE reads again in MiXCR, with one record for every CDR3 protein. The sample has around 990,000 distinct CDR3 sequences, more than 30% seen once; the top ten hold 13%. Sequences were obtained from blood. The receptors come from a man younger than 35 in good health.

The V and J genes are TRBV4-2 and TRBJ1-1; weak D call: TRBD1 (5 bases). Trimming pared 0 bases from V and 1 base from J, leaving 12 bases between. Looked up from germline, CDR1 is LGHNA and CDR2 is YNFKEQ. The CDR3 extends over 16 amino acids. Here the CDR3 reads CASSQDMGRKNTEAFF. The CDR3 DNA is TGTGCCAGCAGCCAAGATATGGGACGGAAGAACACTGAAGCTTTCTTT.

In this sample, this clonotype turned up a few times. V and J are TRBV2 and TRBJ2-5, with D tentatively TRBD1 or TRBD2 (5 bases each). Trimming shortened V by 7 bases and J by 1 base, and 10 bases separated the two germline ends. The V gene's germline CDR1 is SNHLY and CDR2 FYNNEI. This CDR3 region has 13 residues. The CDR3 reads CASTRGIQETQYF. The CDR3 DNA follows: TGTGCCAGCACGAGGGGAATCCAAGAGACCCAGTACTTC.

This clonotype has only a few counts. The J gene is TRBJ2-2, the V gene TRBV7-2, with 9 bases that match TRBD2. Unmatched junction bases numbered 4, after V lost 3 bases and J lost 2 bases. This CDR3 has 16 residues. Germline CDR1 is SGHTA and CDR2 is FQGNSA. In nucleotides, the CDR3 is TGTGCCAGCAGCTTTCCTAGCGGGGTTAACACCGGGGAGCTGTTTTTT. It is translated as CASSFPSGVNTGELFF.

The table lists this clonotype with many counts. The V call is TRBV29-1, the J call TRBJ2-7, with a tentative D call TRBD1 (5 bases). Germline CDR1 reads SQVTM; CDR2 reads ANQGSEA. Between the trimmed V and J ends, which lost 3 bases and 9 bases, there was a span of 12 bases. CDR3 size: 11 residues. This CDR3 reads CSVDWGSRQYF. The DNA for the CDR3 is TGCAGCGTTGATTGGGGCTCGCGGCAGTACTTC.

About this clonotype: Germline is not matched at one junction end, which may reflect a read error. The chain joins TRBV5-6 to TRBJ2-1, with D uncertain. Germline assignment: CDR1 SGHDT and CDR2 YYEEEE. The CDR3 has 16 residues. CDR3 in DNA: TGTGCCAGCAGCTTGTCCACCGCCGACTCCTACAATGAGCAGTTATTC. Its translation is CASSLSTADSYNEQLF.

In this sample, this clonotype turned up a few times. The chain couples TRBV7-6 to TRBJ2-1; perhaps TRBD1 as D (7 bases). This CDR3 has 19 amino acids. From germline, CDR1 is SGHVS and CDR2 FNYEAQ. V lost 4 bases, J lost 5 bases, and 27 bases lay in between. The CDR3 coding sequence is TGTGCCAGCAGCTCGACCAGGGGGGCGCCGACCGTATCAAACAATGAGCAGTTCTTC. Protein product: CASSSTRGAPTVSNNEQFF. The variable domain in full, with the rest retrieved from reference TRBV7-6 and TRBJ2-1, is GAGVSQSPRYKVTKRGQDVALRCDPISGHVSLYWYRQALGQGPEFLTYFNYEAQQDKSGLPNDRFSAERPEGSISTLTIQRTEQRDSAMYRCASSSTRGAPTVSNNEQFFGPGTRLTVL.

The chain carries TRBV5-1 and TRBJ1-3; 9 bases are shared with TRBD1. The CDR3 is 17 amino acids. V lost 2 bases and J lost 4; bases outside the gene matches: 10. Germline CDR1 reads SGHRS; CDR2 reads YFSETQ. DNA for the CDR3: TGCGCCAGCAGCTTCCTCTCCCCCGGGACAGGGGGAAACACCATATATTTT. Translated: CASSFLSPGTGGNTIYF. Variable domain in full (rest from reference TRBV5-1 and TRBJ1-3): KAGVTQTPRYLIKTRGQQVTLSCSPISGHRSVSWYQQTPGQGLQFLFEYFSETQRNKGNFPGRFSGRQFSNSRSEMNVSTLELGDSALYLCASSFLSPGTGGNTIYFGEGSWLTVV.

This clonotype has more than one count but fewer than ten. This chain joins TRBV6-6 and TRBJ2-2; D is unresolved. CDR1 and CDR2 (germline): MNHNY, SVGAGI (reference sequence). V lost 6 bases to trimming and J lost 0 bases, with 5 bases between them. The CDR3 runs 13 residues. CDR3 DNA sequence: TGTGCCAGCAGGGGTCCGAACACCGGGGAGCTGTTTTTT. This gives the protein CASRGPNTGELFF.

The chain is built from TRBV28 and TRBJ2-5; 8 bases are shared with TRBD2. CDR1 and CDR2 (germline): MDHEN, SYDVKM. The CDR3 loop spans 15 amino acids. The junction had 14 bases not matched to a gene; V was cut back by 5 bases and J by 9 bases. CDR3 nucleotides: TGTGCCAGCAGTCTACCACTTTGGGGGCGGGAGGCCCAGTACTTC. Translated, it gives CASSLPLWGREAQYF.

This clonotype has a handful of counts. V is TRBV21-1 and J is TRBJ2-1; TRBD1 reflects the table's D call only, with no check against the DNA. TRBV21-1 is noted as a pseudogene. The CDR3 runs 18 residues. The CDR3 DNA reads TGTGCCAGCAGCCTAGGGATGTCGGGACAGAGCTCCTACAATGAGCAGTTCTTC. Its protein product is CASSLGMSGQSSYNEQFF.

This clonotype was picked up one time. The V call is TRBV4-1, the J call TRBJ2-4; 12 nucleotides line up with TRBD2. The J call could be wrong; TRBJ2-7 is a better fit for the DNA end. The CDR3 is made up of 16 amino acids. CDR1 and CDR2 from the germline V gene are MGHRA and YSYEKL. DNA of the CDR3: TGCGCCAGCAGCCAAGATTTCGGGACTAGCGGGTACGAGCAGTACTTC. Its translation: CASSQDFGTSGYEQYF.

The chain uses TRBV5-1 and TRBJ1-5, with 7 positions matching TRBD1. The CDR3 has 16 residues. V was clipped by 0 bases and J by 2 bases; unmatched bases: 5. In germline, CDR1 is SGHRS, CDR2 YFSETQ. The CDR3 reads CASSLDRGDGNQPQHF. Here the CDR3 DNA reads TGCGCCAGCAGCTTGGACAGGGGAGATGGCAATCAGCCCCAGCATTTT.

Only a few counts were recorded for this clonotype. V usage is TRBV6-5 and J usage is TRBJ1-2; the D is unclear. Trimming removed 11 bases at V and 0 bases at J, with 10 bases between. The CDR3 length is 12 residues. In germline, CDR1 is MNHEY, CDR2 SVGAGI. This CDR3 reads CASVDPNYGYTF. CDR3 sequence (DNA): TGTGCCTCCGTGGACCCTAACTATGGCTACACCTTC.

The chain is built from TRBV12-3 or TRBV12-4 and TRBJ1-3, with D perhaps TRBD1 (5 bases). The germline V and J ends were trimmed by 10 bases and 0 bases, with 13 bases remaining between them. The CDR3 length is 14 residues. This chain's CDR3 is CATTQTVSGNTIYF. DNA of the CDR3: TGTGCCACCACCCAGACAGTCTCTGGAAACACCATATATTTT.

This clonotype appeared a few times. The V call is TRBV12-3 or TRBV12-4, the J call TRBJ2-3; D is tentatively TRBD1 or TRBD2 (6 bases each). Deletions cut 3 bases from V and 1 base from J, with 11 bases between. This CDR3 comprises 15 residues. This CDR3 reads CASSLEGGGTDTQYF. CDR3 coding DNA: TGTGCCAGCAGTTTGGAGGGGGGCGGCACAGATACGCAGTATTTT.

The chain carries TRBV29-1 and TRBJ2-3; D is perhaps TRBD1 (5 bases). The CDR3 is made up of 13 amino acids. V was pared by 7 bases and J by 2 bases, with 13 bases between. Per the germline V gene, CDR1 is SQVTM and CDR2 is ANQGSEA. CDR3 sequence (DNA): TGCAGCGGGACACAAAGCCTCACAGATACGCAGTATTTT. Protein sequence: CSGTQSLTDTQYF.

The genes are TRBV29-1 and TRBJ1-1, with 8 bases lining up with TRBD1. The CDR3 contains 13 residues. V lost 5 bases, J lost 2 bases, and 4 bases stayed unmatched. Germline V gene lookup returns CDR1 SQVTM and CDR2 ANQGSEA. CDR3 amino acids: CSVTGTGNTEAFF. CDR3 in DNA: TGCAGCGTTACCGGGACAGGTAACACTGAAGCTTTCTTT.

The chain links TRBV13 to TRBJ2-5; maybe TRBD1 (5 bases). The CDR3 extends over 14 amino acids. The V end lost 4 bases, the J end lost 5 bases, and 14 bases lay between the germline ends. Germline values: CDR1 PRHDT, CDR2 FYEKMQ (reference sequence). Here the CDR3 reads CASSSLKGQETQYF. The CDR3 DNA is TGTGCCAGCAGCTCCCTGAAGGGGCAGGAGACCCAGTACTTC.

J is TRBJ2-3 and V is TRBV11-2; 15 nucleotides agree with TRBD2. The trim removed 2 bases at V and 6 bases at J, leaving 18 bases unmatched. The CDR3 contains 21 residues. Per the germline V gene, CDR1 is SGHAT and CDR2 is FQNNGV. CDR3 loop: CASSLIGLAGGTPSGEDTQYF. The CDR3 bases are TGTGCCAGCAGCTTAATAGGACTAGCGGGAGGGACTCCCTCCGGCGAGGATACGCAGTATTTT.

The gene calls are TRBV10-3 and TRBJ2-3; D gene ambiguous. The CDR3 runs 15 residues. Per germline, CDR1 ENHRY and CDR2 SYGVKD. V was cut by 5 bases and J by 2 bases, with 14 bases left in between. The CDR3 DNA is TGTGCCATCAGTTTAGGGCAGGCGACCACAGATACGCAGTATTTT. This sequence encodes CAISLGQATTDTQYF.

V usage is TRBV15 and J usage is TRBJ1-2, with 9 bases that match TRBD1. Germline V lookup: CDR1 LNHNV, CDR2 YYDKDF (reference sequence). CDR3 length: 13 amino acids. With 5 bases clipped from V and 5 bases from J, the junction kept 3 bases outside the gene matches. CDR3: CATSVDRGYGYTF. The CDR3 DNA sequence: TGTGCCACCAGCGTGGACAGGGGATATGGCTACACCTTC.

This clonotype appeared a few times. The V gene is TRBV5-1, the J gene TRBJ1-2; 7 positions match TRBD1. J was trimmed by 0 bases and V by 6 bases; bases with no gene match: 5. CDR3 length: 14 residues. Germline V gives CDR1 SGHRS, CDR2 YFSETQ. CDR3 protein: CASNRQGPNYGYTF. For the CDR3, the DNA is TGCGCCAGCAACCGACAGGGCCCTAACTATGGCTACACCTTC.

This clonotype has only one observation. The chain is built from TRBV12-3 or TRBV12-4 and TRBJ1-5; 9 nucleotides line up with TRBD1. There are 14 residues in the CDR3. J was trimmed by 7 bases and V by 6 bases; bases with no gene match: 7. In DNA, the CDR3 is TGTGCCAGCAGGGGGACAGGGTGGATCCAGCCCCAGCATTTT. The encoded protein is CASRGTGWIQPQHF.

Only a few counts were recorded for this clonotype. The chain carries TRBV6-1 and TRBJ2-5; no definite D call. V was cut by 1 base and J by 11 bases, with 29 bases left in between. The CDR3 spans 18 residues. CDR1 MNHNS and CDR2 SASEGT come from the germline V gene. The CDR3 DNA follows: TGTGCCAGCAGTGAAGGAGACTTTTCAGGCTTTCGTTTCCATGAGCAGTACTTC. Protein product: CASSEGDFSGFRFHEQYF.

The rearrangement links TRBV7-8 to TRBJ2-1; TRBD1 matches at 9 bases. This CDR3 spans 15 amino acids. Germline CDR1 reads SGHVS; CDR2 reads FQNEAQ. V lost 5 bases and J lost 2; bases outside the gene matches: 4. The CDR3 coding sequence is TGTGCCAGCAGCACAAGACAGGGGGCCTACAATGAGCAGTTCTTC. It codes for CASSTRQGAYNEQFF.

The chain uses TRBV12-3 or TRBV12-4 and TRBJ2-2; 11 bases are a match to TRBD2. The CDR3 spans 14 residues. V lost 6 bases to trimming and J lost 8 bases; unmatched junction nucleotides: 5. CDR3 nucleotides: TGTGCCAGCAGACCTAGCGGGGGGTCGGGGGAGCTGTTTTTT. It specifies CASRPSGGSGELFF.

This clonotype was observed a handful of times. The V and J genes are TRBV5-8 and TRBJ1-2; 7 nucleotides align to TRBD1. CDR3 length: 15 residues. V lost 0 bases to trimming and J lost 1 base; unmatched junction nucleotides: 3. Looked up from germline, CDR1 is SGHTS and CDR2 is YDEGEE. The CDR3 coding sequence is TGTGCCAGCAGCTTGGAGGGACAGCTTAACTATGGCTACACCTTC. Translation: CASSLEGQLNYGYTF.

V is TRBV2 and J is TRBJ2-1; maybe TRBD1 (5 bases). Germline V gene lookup returns CDR1 SNHLY and CDR2 FYNNEI. Trimming stripped 8 bases from V and 8 bases from J, with 16 bases between. This CDR3 is built from 13 residues. The CDR3 here is CASSATRDHEQFF. The CDR3 DNA reads as TGTGCCAGCTCGGCGACCAGGGATCATGAGCAGTTCTTC.

The chain has TRBV15 and TRBJ1-1; perhaps TRBD1 as D (6 bases). CDR1 LNHNV and CDR2 YYDKDF come from the germline V gene (reference sequence). The V gene lost 5 bases and the J gene lost 0 bases, with 10 bases spanning the gap. CDR3 length equals 14 residues. The CDR3 DNA reads TGTGCCACCAGCCTCCGGACAGTGAACACTGAAGCTTTCTTT. Its translation is CATSLRTVNTEAFF.

The chain links TRBV12-3 or TRBV12-4 to TRBJ1-1; the match to TRBD1 covers 8 bases. This CDR3 is 16 amino acids long. V trimming: 2 bases; J trimming: 2 bases; junction bases outside the gene matches: 7. DNA of the CDR3: TGTGCCAGCAGTTTAATCGGCGGGACAGGAAACACTGAAGCTTTCTTT. Its translation: CASSLIGGTGNTEAFF.